This passage covers 22 T cell receptor beta chains from one sample sequenced in a study of cytomegalovirus exposure and HLA in healthy donors. 13 Jbeta primers and 60 Vbeta primers were used for the PCR. Sequenced by immunoSEQ multiplex PCR; TCRdb stores in-frame clones only, minus some. In the table there are about 180,000 clones, around 80% of which are singletons. The sample was PBMCs. Receptor source: a woman aged 45-65 years in good health and CMV-seronegative.

The chain couples TRBV13 to TRBJ1-3, with no clear D. V gave up 0 bases and J gave up 4 bases, with 13 bases separating them. Germline CDR1 is PRHDT and CDR2 is FYEKMQ (reference sequence). The CDR3 is 16 residues long. This chain's CDR3 is CASSLGLQRVGNTIYF. In nucleotides, the CDR3 is TGTGCCAGCAGCTTAGGCCTGCAGAGGGTCGGAAACACCATATATTTT.

J is TRBJ1-1 and V is TRBV6-1, with a tentative D call TRBD1 (5 bases). The CDR3 runs to 14 residues. The V end lost 5 bases, the J end lost 1 base, and 11 bases lay between the germline ends. Germline lookup yields CDR1 MNHNS and CDR2 SASEGT. CDR3 in amino acids: CASSLKQENTEAFF. The CDR3 region has the DNA TGTGCCAGCAGTTTAAAACAGGAGAACACTGAAGCTTTCTTT.

In this sample, this clone turned up a few times. V usage is TRBV29-1 and J usage is TRBJ2-5; 9 bases fit TRBD2. The tail of the sequence fits TRBJ2-7 better, so the J call may be wrong. CDR3 size: 15 residues. Germline V lookup: CDR1 SQVTM, CDR2 ANQGSEA. The CDR3 loop is CSVEGGSGGSYEQYF. The CDR3 DNA sequence: TGCAGCGTTGAGGGGGGTAGCGGGGGTTCCTACGAGCAGTACTTC.

CDR3 sequence: CASSHRDSYEQYF. CDR3 in DNA: TGTGCCAGCAGCCATCGGGATAGCTACGAGCAGTACTTC. The chain has TRBV4-2 and TRBJ2-7, with D tentatively TRBD2 (5 bases). Germline V lookup: CDR1 LGHNA, CDR2 YNFKEQ. V shed 3 bases and J shed 3 bases, with 9 bases lying between them. This CDR3 has 13 residues.

The table lists this clone with a count of one. The chain uses TRBV5-8 and TRBJ1-1; weak D call: TRBD1 (5 bases). Germline V gene sequence: CDR1 SGHTS, CDR2 YDEGEE. The germline V and J ends were trimmed by 0 bases and 0 bases, with 9 bases remaining between them. CDR3 length equals 15 residues. The chain's CDR3 is CASSLVGHLNTEAFF. The CDR3 DNA reads as TGTGCCAGCAGCTTGGTAGGACATTTGAACACTGAAGCTTTCTTT. Variable domain in full (rest from reference TRBV5-8 and TRBJ1-1): EAGVTQSPTHLIKTRGQQATLRCSPISGHTSVYWYQQALGLGLQFLLWYDEGEERNRGNFPPRFSGRQFPNYSSELNVNALELEDSALYLCASSLVGHLNTEAFFGQGTRLTVV.

The chain couples TRBV4-2 to TRBJ2-5; TRBD2 matches at 10 bases. The DNA end is more similar to TRBJ2-7, so the J call may be wrong. Looked up from germline, CDR1 is LGHNA and CDR2 is YNFKEQ. The CDR3 contains 16 residues. Here the CDR3 reads CASSQDRSGRAREQYF. For the CDR3, the DNA is TGTGCCAGCAGCCAAGATCGCAGCGGGAGGGCCCGCGAGCAGTACTTC.

The chain carries TRBV29-1 and TRBJ2-3, with 14 nucleotides matching TRBD2. The CDR3 totals 15 residues. The ends lost 7 bases at V and 5 bases at J; junction bases unmatched: 8. In germline, CDR1 is SQVTM, CDR2 ANQGSEA. CDR3 protein: CSETSGTSGGDTQYF. CDR3 bases: TGCAGCGAGACCTCCGGGACTAGCGGGGGAGATACGCAGTATTTT.

This clone was observed a handful of times. The chain recombines TRBV7-3 with TRBJ2-1; 10 bases agree with TRBD1. Trimming took 1 base from V and 7 from J; bases not matched to a gene: 4. Germline loops: CDR1 SGHTA, CDR2 FQGTGA. The CDR3 totals 15 residues. The CDR3 protein is CASSLMGTGVNEQFF. CDR3 sequence (DNA): TGTGCCAGCAGCTTAATGGGGACAGGGGTTAATGAGCAGTTCTTC.

The rearrangement joins TRBV5-4 to TRBJ2-1, with D perhaps TRBD1 (6 bases). The CDR3 sequence is 14 residues long. V dropped 3 bases and J dropped 5 bases, with 12 bases sitting between them. The germline V gene has CDR1 SGHNT and CDR2 YYREEE (reference sequence). The CDR3 is CASSSRTGNNEQFF. The CDR3 DNA reads as TGTGCCAGCAGCTCACGTACAGGGAACAATGAGCAGTTCTTC. Combining the CDR3 with reference TRBV5-4 and TRBJ2-1 gives the whole variable domain ETGVTQSPTHLIKTRGQQVTLRCSSQSGHNTVSWYQQALGQGPQFIFQYYREEENGRGNFPPRFSGLQFPNYSSELNVNALELDDSALYLCASSSRTGNNEQFFGPGTRLTVL.

This chain connects TRBV11-1 to TRBJ2-3; D remains unclear. The CDR3 loop spans 14 amino acids. CDR1 SGHAT and CDR2 FQDESV come from the germline V gene (reference sequence). Trimming removed 2 bases at V and 4 bases at J, with 10 bases between. The CDR3 loop reads CASSLHFASDTQYF. The CDR3 region has the DNA TGTGCCAGCAGCTTACACTTCGCCTCAGATACGCAGTATTTT.

This clone was recorded once. J is TRBJ2-1 and V is TRBV7-9; tentatively, D is TRBD1 (6 bases). The CDR3 consists of 15 residues. The ends were cut back, 2 bases at V and 5 bases at J, with 13 bases in the middle. Germline CDR1 and CDR2: SEHNR and FQNEAQ (reference sequence). CDR3 nucleotides: TGTGCCAGCAGCTTATACTTAGGGGGAAACAATGAGCAGTTCTTC. It encodes CASSLYLGGNNEQFF.

The V and J genes are TRBV7-9 and TRBJ2-2; TRBD1 might be the D (6 bases). Germline V gene lookup returns CDR1 SEHNR and CDR2 FQNEAQ (reference sequence). V was clipped by 5 bases and J by 6 bases, with 10 bases between them. The CDR3 has 13 residues. The CDR3 spells CASSPTGSGELFF. DNA of the CDR3: TGTGCCAGCAGCCCTACAGGGTCCGGGGAGCTGTTTTTT. Complete variable domain (other parts from reference TRBV7-9 and TRBJ2-2): DTGVSQNPRHKITKRGQNVTFRCDPISEHNRLYWYRQTLGQGPEFLTYFQNEAQLEKSRLLSDRFSAERPKGSFSTLEIQRTEQGDSAMYLCASSPTGSGELFFGEGSRLTVL.

CDR3 sequence reads: CASIRGNQPQHF. CDR3 coding DNA: TGTGCCAGCATCAGGGGTAATCAGCCCCAGCATTTT. The rearrangement uses TRBV28 and TRBJ1-5, with D possibly TRBD1 on 6 matching bases. Germline V lookup: CDR1 MDHEN, CDR2 SYDVKM. The CDR3 runs to 12 residues. Trimming left V 7 bases short and J 4 bases short, with 8 bases between.

This clone is a singleton in its sample. The gene calls are TRBV27 and TRBJ2-1, with unresolved D. Trimming cost V 3 bases and J 7 bases, with 10 bases left between them. Looked up from germline, CDR1 is MNHEY and CDR2 is SMNVEV (reference sequence). This CDR3 has 13 residues. The CDR3 DNA sequence: TGTGCCAGCAGTTTTGTACCCGGGAATGAGCAGTTCTTC. It specifies CASSFVPGNEQFF.

This chain links TRBV28 with TRBJ1-5; D call uncertain. V was shortened by 7 bases and J by 5 bases, with 3 bases between the two germline ends. The CDR3 length is 10 residues. Germline CDR1 is MDHEN and CDR2 is SYDVKM. The CDR3 loop is CASTDQPQHF. CDR3 nucleotide sequence: TGTGCCAGCACCGATCAGCCCCAGCATTTT.

Worth noting for this clone: The junction does not match germline at one end; this may be a read error. This chain's CDR3 is CASSHPKGDF. CDR3 DNA sequence: TGCGCCAGCAGCCACCCAAAGGGGGATTTC. The J gene is TRBJ1-2, the V gene TRBV4-1; a possible D gene is TRBD1 (6 bases). Germline CDR1 MGHRA, CDR2 YSYEKL. This CDR3 has 10 residues.

The rearrangement links TRBV6-5 to TRBJ1-4; D not resolved. Germline CDR1 reads MNHEY; CDR2 reads SVGAGI. With 5 bases removed from V and 11 bases from J, the gap between germline ends came to 21 bases. This CDR3 is built from 15 residues. CDR3 residues: CASSPGTVSVWKLFF. The CDR3, as DNA: TGTGCCAGCAGTCCCGGAACAGTCTCCGTTTGGAAACTGTTTTTT.

CDR3 sequence reads: CASSQEGVTYSYEQYF. CDR3 DNA sequence: TGCGCCAGCAGCCAAGAGGGAGTGACCTACTCCTACGAGCAGTACTTC. The rearrangement joins TRBV4-3 to TRBJ2-7; maybe TRBD2 (5 bases). The CDR3 covers 16 residues. In germline, CDR1 is LGHNA, CDR2 YSLEER. Trimming removed 0 bases at V and 0 bases at J, with 12 bases between.

In the case of this clone: At one boundary the junction diverges from the germline segment, which might be a read error. The rearrangement uses TRBV6-5 and TRBJ1-2; D ambiguous. Germline CDR1 and CDR2: MNHEY and SVGAGI. CDR3 length equals 12 residues. This CDR3 reads CTSGRVNYGYTF. The CDR3 region has the DNA TGTACCAGCGGTCGCGTTAACTATGGCTACACCTTC.

The chain uses TRBV30 and TRBJ1-4, with unresolved D. CDR1 GTSNPN and CDR2 SVGIG come from the germline V gene (reference sequence). V lost 2 bases and J lost 5, with 9 bases in between. The CDR3 runs 13 residues. The CDR3 reads CAWSPGRNEKLFF. Here the CDR3 DNA reads TGTGCCTGGAGTCCGGGTCGAAATGAAAAACTGTTTTTT.

V and J are TRBV28 and TRBJ1-5, with TRBD1 matching 7 bases. CDR1 MDHEN and CDR2 SYDVKM come from the germline V gene. The CDR3 is made up of 15 amino acids. V shed 6 bases and J 0 bases; nucleotides not matched to a gene: 5. In nucleotides, the CDR3 is TGTGCCAGCAGACCAGGGGGGTCTAGCAATCAGCCCCAGCATTTT. Encoded protein: CASRPGGSSNQPQHF.

The chain links TRBV5-4 to TRBJ2-5; D gene unclear. In germline, CDR1 is SGHNT, CDR2 YYREEE (reference sequence). The V gene lost 1 base and the J gene lost 3 bases, with 10 bases spanning the gap. The CDR3 is 14 amino acids. The CDR3 spells CASSLNPVEETQYF. CDR3 DNA sequence: TGTGCCAGCAGCTTGAATCCAGTTGAAGAGACCCAGTACTTC. Filled out from reference TRBV5-4 and TRBJ2-5, the complete variable domain reads ETGVTQSPTHLIKTRGQQVTLRCSSQSGHNTVSWYQQALGQGPQFIFQYYREEENGRGNFPPRFSGLQFPNYSSELNVNALELDDSALYLCASSLNPVEETQYFGPGTRLLVL.